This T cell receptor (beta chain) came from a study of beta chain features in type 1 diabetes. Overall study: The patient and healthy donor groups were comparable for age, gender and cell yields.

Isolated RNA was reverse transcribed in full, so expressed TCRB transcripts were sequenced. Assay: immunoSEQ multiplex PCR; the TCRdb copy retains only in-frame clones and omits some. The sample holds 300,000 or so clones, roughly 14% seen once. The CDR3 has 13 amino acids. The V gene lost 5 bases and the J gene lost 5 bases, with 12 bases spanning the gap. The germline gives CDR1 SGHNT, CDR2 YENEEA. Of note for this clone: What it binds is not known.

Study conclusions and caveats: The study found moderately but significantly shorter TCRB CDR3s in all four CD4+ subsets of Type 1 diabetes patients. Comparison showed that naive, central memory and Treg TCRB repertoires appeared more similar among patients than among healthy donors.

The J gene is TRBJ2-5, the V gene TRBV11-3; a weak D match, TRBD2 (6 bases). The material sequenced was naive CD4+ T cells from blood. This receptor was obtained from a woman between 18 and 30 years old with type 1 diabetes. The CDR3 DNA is TGTGCCAGCAGCCGGAGGGTAAAGGAGACCCAGTACTTC. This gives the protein CASSRRVKETQYF.